Presented here are 10 T cell receptor beta chains from one specimen sequenced in a study of blood T cells in healthy people across ages. A second PCR, run for about 7 to 11 cycles, used a sample-barcoded 5' primer plus a J-beta primer mix. TCRdb used MiXCR to reprocess the 5' RACE reads, holding one entry per CDR3 protein. This sample yields roughly 650,000 distinct CDR3 sequences, of which 32% are seen a single time; 15% to 17% belongs to the top ten. Sequences were obtained from blood. These receptors all stem from a woman older than 75 in good health.

A few counts support this clonotype. The V call is TRBV4-2, the J call TRBJ2-7; no reliable D call. Germline lookup yields CDR1 LGHNA and CDR2 YNFKEQ. Trimming took 1 base from V and 3 from J, leaving 7 bases between them. The CDR3 is 13 amino acids. The CDR3 loop reads CASSQALFYEQYF. The CDR3 nucleotides are TGTGCCAGCAGCCAAGCCCTGTTCTACGAGCAGTACTTC.

The chain employs TRBV12-3 or TRBV12-4 and TRBJ2-7; the D is unclear. The CDR3 loop spans 16 amino acids. Deletions cut 2 bases from V and 2 bases from J, with 16 bases between. CDR3 sequence: CASSLFAVSTTYEQYF. CDR3 nucleotides: TGTGCCAGCAGTTTATTCGCGGTCAGTACTACCTACGAGCAGTACTTC.

The DNA for the CDR3 is TGTGCCTGGAGTAGCCTAAACATTCAGTACTTC. Encoded protein: CAWSSLNIQYF. J is TRBJ2-4 and V is TRBV30; D call uncertain. Trimming shortened V by 2 bases and J by 6 bases, and 5 bases separated the two germline ends. Germline CDR1 GTSNPN, CDR2 SVGIG (reference sequence). The CDR3 consists of 11 residues.

This clonotype was counted many times. V and J are TRBV20-1 and TRBJ2-6, with a possible D match to TRBD2 (5 bases). Trimming removed 6 bases at V and 1 base at J, with 16 bases between. Germline CDR1 and CDR2: DFQATT and SNEGSKA (reference sequence). The CDR3 is 16 residues long. This CDR3 is CSAPNARGSGANVLTF. CDR3 nucleotides: TGCAGTGCGCCGAACGCGAGAGGGTCTGGGGCCAACGTCCTGACTTTC.

The rearrangement uses TRBV20-1 and TRBJ2-7; D unclear. Germline lookup yields CDR1 DFQATT and CDR2 SNEGSKA (reference sequence). There are 12 residues in the CDR3. Trimming stripped 3 bases from V and 3 bases from J, with 9 bases between. CDR3 protein: CSARVEGYEQYF. CDR3 DNA: TGCAGTGCTAGGGTCGAAGGCTACGAGCAGTACTTC.

The chain combines TRBV3-1 with TRBJ2-5; 7 bases agree with TRBD1. V dropped 4 bases and J dropped 3; count of bases not matched to a gene: 5. The germline CDR1 and CDR2 sequences are LGHDT and YNNKEL (reference sequence). This CDR3 contains 14 residues. As DNA, the CDR3 is TGTGCCAGCAGCCGCCGGGACAGAGAAGAGACCCAGTACTTC. Its protein product is CASSRRDREETQYF.

The table lists this clonotype with many counts. This chain links TRBV2 with TRBJ1-2; D is unresolved. Trimming cost V 7 bases and J 3 bases, with 12 bases left between them. There are 13 residues in the CDR3. Per the germline V gene, CDR1 is SNHLY and CDR2 is FYNNEI. Written as DNA, the CDR3 is TGTGCCAGCAATGGGGTTGGTGACTATGGCTACACCTTC. It encodes CASNGVGDYGYTF. Complete variable domain (other parts from reference TRBV2 and TRBJ1-2): EPEVTQTPSHQVTQMGQEVILRCVPISNHLYFYWYRQILGQKVEFLVSFYNNEISEKSEIFDDQFSVERPDGSNFTLKIRSTKLEDSAMYFCASNGVGDYGYTFGSGTRLTVV.

This rearrangement joins TRBV5-6 to TRBJ1-1; 8 positions match TRBD1. The CDR3 consists of 14 residues. Germline V gene data show CDR1 as SGHDT and CDR2 as YYEEEE. The trim removed 5 bases at V and 4 bases at J, leaving 7 bases unmatched. CDR3 sequence reads: CASSPGQVGTEAFF. In DNA, the CDR3 is TGTGCCAGCAGTCCGGGACAGGTGGGCACTGAAGCTTTCTTT.

Regarding this clonotype: A much larger clone differs from this one at a single base, so this may be a read error. The CDR3 DNA reads TGTACCAGCAGCCTATATGGACCTAACACTGAAGCTTTCTTT. It specifies CTSSLYGPNTEAFF. The chain carries TRBV7-9 and TRBJ1-1, with unresolved D. Germline CDR1 SEHNR, CDR2 FQNEAQ (reference sequence). The CDR3 consists of 14 residues. The full variable domain, its missing parts supplied by reference TRBV7-9 and TRBJ1-1, is DTGVSQNPRHKITKRGQNVTFRCDPISEHNRLYWYRQTLGQGPEFLTYFQNEAQLEKSRLLSDRFSAERPKGSFSTLEIQRTEQGDSAMYLCTSSLYGPNTEAFFGQGTRLTVV.

This clonotype has a count of ten or more. V gene TRBV6-5 combines with J gene TRBJ2-3, with 14 bases fitting TRBD2. Per the germline V gene, CDR1 is MNHEY and CDR2 is SVGAGI. The CDR3 sequence is 16 residues long. V gave up 6 bases and J gave up 4 bases; unmatched junction bases: 6. The CDR3 loop reads CASRDRLAGGADTQYF. The CDR3, as DNA: TGTGCCAGCAGGGATCGACTAGCGGGGGGGGCAGATACGCAGTATTTT.